Here is one T cell receptor beta chain with its context. Its specificity is unknown. The V and J ends lost 7 bases and 4 bases, in that order; junction bases with no gene match: 8. The CDR3 length is 14 residues. Per germline, CDR1 LNHDA and CDR2 SQIVND (reference sequence). This record belongs to a study of shared clonotypes between healthy human individuals. The method was immunoSEQ multiplex PCR; TCRdb's version includes in-frame clones alone and lacks a portion of them. Among nearly 1,000,000 clones, around 80% were seen once, and the ten largest hold about 1.5%. Overall study results and limits: It was observed that 4% to 6% of naive CD4 clonotypes were shared across a handful of donors. Tissue TCR repertoires likely differ from these blood-only repertoires. The rarefaction results pointed to incomplete sorted-subset sequencing despite large depth. The four-donor shared clonotypes exceeded non-shared clonotypes in generation probability, with non-shared ones scoring lower.

Sequenced sample: memory CD4+ T cells sorted from blood. Subset specified: CD45RA-negative fraction. The origin of this receptor is a man aged 18 to 30 in good health. The J gene is TRBJ1-2, the V gene TRBV19; 8 bases are a match to TRBD1. The CDR3 bases are TGTGCCAGTACTTATCTTGACAGGGGCTATGGCTACACCTTC. Its translation is CASTYLDRGYGYTF.